This T cell receptor (beta chain) was recorded in a study of spatial heterogeneity in lung cancer. Study information: Averaged across combinations, each unique TCR and UMI pairing appeared more than ten times in raw reads, which were uncorrected.

This clonotype has only a few counts. As yet, its antigen is unknown. TCRdb processed the 5' RACE reads anew with MiXCR; each CDR3 protein has one entry. This sample has 50,000 or so distinct CDR3 sequences; approximately 10% occur once, and the top ten carry 42%. Trimming cost V 3 bases and J 6 bases; bases outside gene matches: 8. Germline loops: CDR1 LNHDA, CDR2 SQIVND (reference sequence). The CDR3 contains 15 residues. Whole-study findings and limits: The appearance of ubiquitous expanded tumor TCRs in blood was greater at resection than follow-up.

Time point in this sample: sample taken at primary tumor resection. Whole RNA obtained from tumor, nontumor lung or frozen PBMC underwent sequencing without sorting. This clonotype was obtained from a female donor with early-stage non-small cell lung cancer. The gene calls are TRBV19 and TRBJ1-5; 7 bases agree with TRBD1. The input for sequencing was PBMCs, taken at surgery. CDR3 in amino acids: CASSIGDSSRQPQHF. The CDR3 DNA sequence: TGTGCCAGTAGTATTGGGGACAGCTCTCGTCAGCCCCAGCATTTT. Together with reference TRBV19 and TRBJ1-5, the CDR3 gives the full variable domain: DGGITQSPKYLFRKEGQNVTLSCEQNLNHDAMYWYRQDPGQGLRLIYYSQIVNDFQKGDIAEGYSVSREKKESFPLTVTSAQKNPTAFYLCASSIGDSSRQPQHFGDGTRLSIL.